This section outlines one T cell receptor (beta chain) sequence together with its context. TCRdb keeps only in-frame clones here, not all; method: immunoSEQ multiplex PCR. The data hold 95,000 to 100,000 clones, with more than 85% observed a single time. The data derive from a study of control samples from healthy donors and cancer patients. Germline V gene lookup returns CDR1 MNHNY and CDR2 SVGAGI (reference sequence). The CDR3 contains 16 residues. V lost 2 bases and J lost 6, with 17 bases in between. Sequenced sample: blood. The chain couples TRBV6-6 to TRBJ2-1; tentatively, D is TRBD1 (6 bases). This TCR was recovered from a man aged 25-45 years in good health. CDR3 protein: CASSYHEAVGGNEQFF. CDR3 in DNA: TGTGCCAGCAGTTACCACGAGGCAGTAGGGGGCAATGAGCAGTTCTTC.